One and the same sample provided the 17 T cell receptor beta chains below, sequenced in a study of cytomegalovirus exposure and HLA in healthy donors. TCRdb's table, derived via immunoSEQ multiplex PCR, lists solely in-frame clones and lacks some. This sample yields 250,000 or so clones, of which roughly 90% are seen a single time; about 11% belongs to the top ten. The sequencing input was PBMCs. These receptors were taken from a man aged 18-30 years in good health and CMV-seropositive.

This clone was found many times. This rearrangement joins TRBV9 to TRBJ1-1; D is uncertain. Looked up from germline, CDR1 is SGDLS and CDR2 is YYNGEE. There are 17 residues in the CDR3. Trimming took off 0 bases at V and 0 bases at J, with 15 bases between the two ends. This CDR3 is CASSVAAGSSMNTEAFF. For the CDR3, the DNA is TGTGCCAGCAGCGTAGCGGCGGGATCAAGCATGAACACTGAAGCTTTCTTT.

The chain employs TRBV6-1 and TRBJ2-5; weak D call: TRBD2 (6 bases). There are 15 residues in the CDR3. Germline lookup yields CDR1 MNHNS and CDR2 SASEGT. The ends were cut back, 1 base at V and 1 base at J, with 10 bases in the middle. CDR3 sequence (DNA): TGTGCCAGCAGTGAAGGCGGGACCTTCCAAGAGACCCAGTACTTC. It codes for CASSEGGTFQETQYF.

DNA of the CDR3: TGTGCCAGCAGTTTCAGGGCCCGTCCCTACGAGCAGTACTTC. This encodes CASSFRARPYEQYF. J is TRBJ2-7 and V is TRBV28; TRBD1 might be the D (5 bases). Trimming cost V 3 bases and J 2 bases, with 11 bases left between them. Germline CDR1 is MDHEN and CDR2 is SYDVKM. The length of the CDR3 is 14 residues.

The chain joins TRBV5-1 to TRBJ2-7, with D possibly matching TRBD2 (6 bases). The length of the CDR3 is 15 residues. Between the trimmed V and J ends, which lost 0 bases and 1 base, there was a span of 11 bases. Germline V gene sequence: CDR1 SGHRS, CDR2 YFSETQ. The CDR3 protein is CASSLGGAGSYEQYF. The CDR3 DNA sequence: TGCGCCAGCAGCTTGGGGGGAGCGGGTTCCTACGAGCAGTACTTC.

The genes are TRBV2 and TRBJ2-3; TRBD1 is a possible D gene (5 bases). The CDR3 consists of 13 residues. CDR1 and CDR2 from the germline V gene are SNHLY and FYNNEI. V dropped 5 bases and J dropped 1 base, with 7 bases sitting between them. CDR3 amino acids: CASSLGGTDTQYF. The CDR3 DNA reads TGTGCCAGCAGTCTAGGGGGCACAGATACGCAGTATTTT.

The V and J genes are TRBV2 and TRBJ1-1, with TRBD1 as a possible D gene (6 bases). The CDR3 length is 13 residues. V was cut by 4 bases and J by 4 bases, with 10 bases left in between. Germline V gene sequence: CDR1 SNHLY, CDR2 FYNNEI. The CDR3 sequence is CASSAGGGTEAFF. The CDR3 nucleotides read TGTGCCAGCAGTGCGGGGGGCGGCACTGAAGCTTTCTTT.

The chain employs TRBV6-5 and TRBJ2-7, with D unresolved. The CDR3 spans 13 residues. The V end lost 6 bases, the J end lost 6 bases, and 15 bases lay between the germline ends. Germline loops: CDR1 MNHEY, CDR2 SVGAGI. CDR3 amino acids: CASSPLKGSEQYF. The DNA of the CDR3 is TGTGCCAGCAGCCCCCTGAAGGGTTCCGAGCAGTACTTC.

The rearrangement joins TRBV11-3 to TRBJ2-3; tentatively, D is TRBD1 (6 bases). CDR3 size: 14 residues. The V gene lost 5 bases and the J gene lost 2 bases, with 11 bases spanning the gap. Germline V gene data show CDR1 as SGHNT and CDR2 as YENEEA. The CDR3 DNA follows: TGTGCCAGCAGCCCGGGGACATTCACAGATACGCAGTATTTT. This gives the protein CASSPGTFTDTQYF.

The chain uses TRBV5-5 and TRBJ2-2; either TRBD1 or TRBD2 may supply D (5 bases each). The V gene's germline CDR1 is SGHKS and CDR2 YYEKEE (reference sequence). V was shortened by 2 bases and J by 4 bases, with 9 bases between the two germline ends. The CDR3 is 14 residues long. DNA of the CDR3: TGTGCCAGCAGCTTTGGGGCGGGCACCGGGGAGCTGTTTTTT. It translates to CASSFGAGTGELFF.

The V and J genes are TRBV5-1 and TRBJ1-1, with D tentatively TRBD1 (5 bases). Germline V gives CDR1 SGHRS, CDR2 YFSETQ. Trimming cost V 3 bases and J 3 bases, with 12 bases left between them. The CDR3 loop spans 14 amino acids. CDR3 amino acids: CASSSGTVYTEAFF. The CDR3 DNA sequence: TGCGCCAGCAGCTCGGGGACGGTATACACTGAAGCTTTCTTT.

J is TRBJ1-5 and V is TRBV19; maybe TRBD1 (6 bases). Trimming removed 1 base from V and 4 bases from J, with 11 bases in between. The germline V gene encodes CDR1 LNHDA and CDR2 SQIVND (reference sequence). The CDR3 runs 15 residues. The CDR3 loop reads CASSIATRGNQPQHF. For the CDR3, the DNA is TGTGCCAGTAGTATAGCTACGAGGGGGAATCAGCCCCAGCATTTT.

This chain joins TRBV5-1 and TRBJ2-3; TRBD1 matches 7 bases. Trimming took 2 bases from V and 4 from J; bases not matched to a gene: 4. The CDR3 runs 14 residues. Germline CDR1 SGHRS, CDR2 YFSETQ. Written as DNA, the CDR3 is TGCGCCAGCAGCTTATACAGGGGTCCAGATACGCAGTATTTT. The encoded protein is CASSLYRGPDTQYF.

The rearrangement uses TRBV13 and TRBJ2-5, with D tentatively TRBD1 (6 bases). The ends were cut back, 0 bases at V and 1 base at J, with 15 bases in the middle. This CDR3 is 17 amino acids long. Germline values: CDR1 PRHDT, CDR2 FYEKMQ (reference sequence). CDR3 bases: TGTGCCAGCAGCTTAGGCCGAAGACAGGTGGGCCAAGAGACCCAGTACTTC. It specifies CASSLGRRQVGQETQYF.

In nucleotides, the CDR3 is TGTGCCAGCTCACCAGGGACAGGGAATCCCTACGAGCAGTACTTC. Its translation: CASSPGTGNPYEQYF. The chain joins TRBV18 to TRBJ2-7, with TRBD1 matching over 9 bases. CDR1 is KGHSH and CDR2 is LQKENI in the germline V gene. J was trimmed by 2 bases and V by 2 bases; bases with no gene match: 4. The CDR3 sequence is 15 residues long. The whole variable domain, remainder taken from reference TRBV18 and TRBJ2-7, is NAGVMQNPRHLVRRRGQEARLRCSPMKGHSHVYWYRQLPEEGLKFMVYLQKENIIDESGMPKERFSAEFPKEGPSILRIQQVVRGDSAAYFCASSPGTGNPYEQYFGPGTRLTVT.

This sequence joins TRBV7-9 and TRBJ1-2, with 8 bases matching TRBD1. This CDR3 region has 14 residues. Unmatched junction bases numbered 9, after V lost 6 bases and J lost 6 bases. From germline, CDR1 is SEHNR and CDR2 FQNEAQ (reference sequence). The chain's CDR3 is CASRAGGAGDGYTF. CDR3 nucleotide sequence: TGTGCCAGCAGGGCAGGGGGCGCTGGGGATGGCTACACCTTC.

This chain links TRBV30 with TRBJ1-1; D is perhaps TRBD1 (6 bases). This CDR3 is 12 amino acids long. Trimming left V 0 bases short and J 11 bases short, with 13 bases between. Per germline, CDR1 GTSNPN and CDR2 SVGIG (reference sequence). CDR3 sequence reads: CAWSVPAGDAFF. The CDR3 DNA is TGTGCCTGGAGTGTACCGGCAGGGGACGCTTTCTTT.

Only one count was recorded for this clone. The rearrangement links TRBV7-2 to TRBJ2-1, with TRBD2 identical over 12 bases. The junction had 8 bases not matched to a gene; V was cut back by 5 bases and J by 9 bases. This CDR3 contains 15 residues. Germline V gives CDR1 SGHTA, CDR2 FQGNSA. DNA of the CDR3: TGTGCCAGCAGCATTGGACTAGCGGGATCGGGTGAGCAGTTCTTC. Encoded protein: CASSIGLAGSGEQFF. The whole variable domain, filled in from reference TRBV7-2 and TRBJ2-1, reads GAGVSQSPSNKVTEKGKDVELRCDPISGHTALYWYRQSLGQGLEFLIYFQGNSAPDKSGLPSDRFSAERTGGSVSTLTIQRTQQEDSAVYLCASSIGLAGSGEQFFGPGTRLTVL.